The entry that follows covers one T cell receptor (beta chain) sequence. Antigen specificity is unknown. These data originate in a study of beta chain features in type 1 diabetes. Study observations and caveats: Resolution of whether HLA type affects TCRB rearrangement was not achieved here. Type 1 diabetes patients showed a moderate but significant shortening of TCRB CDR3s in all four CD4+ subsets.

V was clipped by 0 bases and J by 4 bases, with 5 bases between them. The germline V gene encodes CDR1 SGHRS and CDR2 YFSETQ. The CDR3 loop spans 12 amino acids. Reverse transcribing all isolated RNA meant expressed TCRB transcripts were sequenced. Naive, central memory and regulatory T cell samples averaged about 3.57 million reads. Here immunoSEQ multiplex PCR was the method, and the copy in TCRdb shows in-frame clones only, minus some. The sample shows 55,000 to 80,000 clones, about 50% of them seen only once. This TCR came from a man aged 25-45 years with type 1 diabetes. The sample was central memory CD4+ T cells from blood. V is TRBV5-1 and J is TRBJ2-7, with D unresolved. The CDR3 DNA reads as TGCGCCAGCAGCTTGGATAGATACGAGCAGTACTTC. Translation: CASSLDRYEQYF. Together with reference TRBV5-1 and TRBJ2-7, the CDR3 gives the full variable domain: KAGVTQTPRYLIKTRGQQVTLSCSPISGHRSVSWYQQTPGQGLQFLFEYFSETQRNKGNFPGRFSGRQFSNSRSEMNVSTLELGDSALYLCASSLDRYEQYFGPGTRLTVT.